A selection of T cell receptor beta chains follows, all from one sample in a study of control samples from healthy donors and cancer patients. TCRdb keeps only in-frame clones here, not all; method: immunoSEQ multiplex PCR. The sample consists of tens of thousands of clones, approximately 91% of them appearing once. Sequenced input: PBMCs. These receptors all stem from a man in his fifties or sixties with head and neck cancer. Both conserved end residues are part of each CDR3. The D gene is left open where the match is weak. Part of the rows lack a size; the others show once, few, many or a class for expanded clones.

CDR3 DNA	CDR3 protein	V gene	J gene	clone size	D gene
TGTGCCAGCAGTTTATGGGGGCGGGCGGGTGAAAAACTGTTTTTT	CASSLWGRAGEKLFF	TRBV27	TRBJ1-4	-	-
TGTGCCAGCAGCTTAACACCGAGGGGGGAGACCCAGTACTTC	CASSLTPRGETQYF	TRBV11-1	TRBJ2-5	-	-
TGTGCCAGCAGCTTAGCGGGAGCGGACCCGTACTTC	CASSLAGADPYF	TRBV6-5	TRBJ2-7	-	TRBD2
TGTGCCAGCAGTGATCCCCCGGCGCAAAGCACAGATACGCAGTATTTT	CASSDPPAQSTDTQYF	TRBV6-4	TRBJ2-3	-	-
TGTGCCAGCAGCTTCAGGGAAAGGGGAAGAAACACTGAAGCTTTCTTT	CASSFRERGRNTEAFF	TRBV13	TRBJ1-1	-	-
TGCAGCGTTGAAACAGAGATGAACACTGAAGCTTTCTTT	CSVETEMNTEAFF	TRBV29-1	TRBJ1-1	-	-
TGTGCCAGCAGTACTGACCGGGGCCATGGCTACACCTTC	CASSTDRGHGYTF	TRBV6-5	TRBJ1-2	-	-
TGTGCCAGCACCCCGAGAAAACCCCGGGACGGCAATGAGCAGTTCTTC	CASTPRKPRDGNEQFF	TRBV6-2/TRBV6-3	TRBJ2-1	few	-
TGTGCCAGCCGCCAGACAGGGGGCGGCAATCAGCCCCAGCATTTT	CASRQTGGGNQPQHF	TRBV28	TRBJ1-5	-	TRBD1
TGTGCCAGCTCACCGTGGACAGACTCCACAGATACGCAGTATTTT	CASSPWTDSTDTQYF	TRBV18	TRBJ2-3	-	-
TGCGCCAGCAGCTACACTATGGACACCGGGGAGCTGTTTTTT	CASSYTMDTGELFF	TRBV5-1	TRBJ2-2	-	-
TGTGCCATCATGAAGTCGGGGACAGGGAACACTGAAGCTTTCTTT	CAIMKSGTGNTEAFF	TRBV10-3	TRBJ1-1	-	TRBD1
TGTGCCAGCTATGTAGTGAGGCCAGGGAAGAGGGGTGAGCAGTTCTTC	CASYVVRPGKRGEQFF	TRBV28	TRBJ2-1	-	-
TGTGCCAGCAGCCAAGGACACCCCGACTTGGTTGCTAGCACAGATACGCAGTATTTT	CASSQGHPDLVASTDTQYF	TRBV14	TRBJ2-3	-	-
TGTGCCAGCAGCTTGACTACAACTAATGAAAAACTGTTTTTT	CASSLTTTNEKLFF	TRBV5-6	TRBJ1-4	-	-
TGTGCCTGGAGTGTACTGGGGGGGCGAGCCCAGTACTTC	CAWSVLGGRAQYF	TRBV30	TRBJ2-5	-	-
TGTGCCAGCAGCCACAGGGACGCTGAAGCTTTCTTT	CASSHRDAEAFF	TRBV3-1/TRBV3-2	TRBJ1-1	-	-
TGTGCCAGCAGCTTAGGTTTGGGAAGGAGGCTCGATCAGCCCCAGCATTTT	CASSLGLGRRLDQPQHF	TRBV7-2	TRBJ1-5	-	-
TGTGCCAGCAGCCTACGGACAGGGAACACCGGGGAGCTGTTTTTT	CASSLRTGNTGELFF	TRBV5-4	TRBJ2-2	-	TRBD1
TGTGCCAGCAGCTCGCTAACCGACAGGGTACCCTACGAGCAGTACTTC	CASSSLTDRVPYEQYF	TRBV7-2	TRBJ2-7	-	TRBD1
TGTGCCAGCAGTGACTCCCCCGGCACAGATACGCAGTATTTT	CASSDSPGTDTQYF	TRBV6-4	TRBJ2-3	-	-
TGTGCCACCAGCAGAACAGGGGACGGCAATCAGCCCCAGCATTTT	CATSRTGDGNQPQHF	TRBV15	TRBJ1-5	-	TRBD1
TGCAGTGCTAGTTCGACTAGCGGGAGGACAGATACGCAGTATTTT	CSASSTSGRTDTQYF	TRBV20-1	TRBJ2-3	-	TRBD2
TGTGCCAGGGAAACAGGGGCCCTTTCGAGCAATCAGCCCCAGCATTTT	CARETGALSSNQPQHF	TRBV5-6	TRBJ1-5	-	TRBD1
TGTGCCAGCACGGGGAGGGGAGGGAATCAGCCCCAGCATTTT	CASTGRGGNQPQHF	TRBV2	TRBJ1-5	-	-
TGTGCCAGCAGCCCAGTTTTCGTAGGGGTGAACACTGAAGCTTTCTTT	CASSPVFVGVNTEAFF	TRBV7-9	TRBJ1-1	-	-
TGCGCCAGCAGCCAAGGGGTCTGGAATTCACCCCTCCACTTT	CASSQGVWNSPLHF	TRBV4-1	TRBJ1-6	-	-
TGTGCCAGCAGCTTAGGGGGGCATGACACAGATACGCAGTATTTT	CASSLGGHDTDTQYF	TRBV11-3	TRBJ2-3	-	-
TGTGCCAGCAGTTACTCGGACATCTTTTACGAGCAGTACTTC	CASSYSDIFYEQYF	TRBV6-2/TRBV6-3	TRBJ2-7	-	-
TGTGCCAGCAGCTTAAATCCGGGAGGTTCACCCCTCCACTTT	CASSLNPGGSPLHF	TRBV7-3	TRBJ1-6	few	-
TGTGCCAGCAGCTTAGGGACAGGCCAACAAGAGACCCAGTACTTC	CASSLGTGQQETQYF	TRBV7-2	TRBJ2-5	-	TRBD1
TGTGCCAGTAGTATAGGGGGAAGGGGGAGCAATCAGCCCCAGCATTTT	CASSIGGRGSNQPQHF	TRBV19	TRBJ1-5	-	-
TGCAGCGTTGACCCAGGGGGTGAGGGGACCCAGTACTTC	CSVDPGGEGTQYF	TRBV29-1	TRBJ2-5	-	TRBD1
TGTGCCAGCAGGGAGGGGTGGTACGAGCAGTACTTC	CASREGWYEQYF	TRBV7-2	TRBJ2-7	medium-sized	-
TGTGCCAGCAGCCTTGGGACAGGGCGGTTGGAGACCCAGTACTTC	CASSLGTGRLETQYF	TRBV7-9	TRBJ2-5	-	TRBD1
TGTGCCAGTAGTATAAGGGCGGGGGGGGCAGCTGATACGCAGTATTTT	CASSIRAGGAADTQYF	TRBV19	TRBJ2-3	-	TRBD2
TGTGCCAGTCAGCCCGCGACACAGGGGGCTAGAAACACCATATATTTT	CASQPATQGARNTIYF	TRBV11-2	TRBJ1-3	-	TRBD1
TGTGCCAGCAGCTTGGGGGGATTTGAAGCTTTCTTT	CASSLGGFEAFF	TRBV7-9	TRBJ1-1	-	-
TGTGCCATCAGTGCAGACGGAGCGGGAAGTGGAAATGAGCAGTTCTTC	CAISADGAGSGNEQFF	TRBV10-3	TRBJ2-1	few	TRBD2
TGTGCCAGCAGTTTAAACGCGGCTCAGCCCCAGCATTTT	CASSLNAAQPQHF	TRBV27	TRBJ1-5	-	-
TGTGCCAGCAGCTTCAGTTCGACAGATACGCAGTATTTT	CASSFSSTDTQYF	TRBV7-3	TRBJ2-3	-	-
TGTGCCAGCAGACGCGTAGCGGGGTTTGACAAGCAGTACTTC	CASRRVAGFDKQYF	TRBV28	TRBJ2-7	-	TRBD2
TGTGCCAGCAGCCCCCAAGCGGGGGGTGAGAGAGGAGAAGCTTTCTTT	CASSPQAGGERGEAFF	TRBV7-2	TRBJ1-1	few	-
TGTGCCAGCAGCCTCCGGGGACAGGGGGGAAATGAGCAGTTCTTC	CASSLRGQGGNEQFF	TRBV27	TRBJ2-1	-	TRBD1
TGTGCCAGCAGCTTGACAGAGAACACTGAAGCTTTCTTT	CASSLTENTEAFF	TRBV7-3	TRBJ1-1	-	-
TGTGCCAGCAGTTTCAGAAATGCAGTGCCGGTCTTC	CASSFRNAVPVF	TRBV7-8	TRBJ2-1	-	-
TGTGCCAGCAGTTCGGACAGGGGAGCCTACGAGCAGTACTTC	CASSSDRGAYEQYF	TRBV6-5	TRBJ2-7	-	TRBD1